A single sample gave rise to the 4 T cell receptor beta chains below, sequenced in a study of blood T cell repertoires in COVID-19. This table comes from immunoSEQ multiplex PCR, and its TCRdb copy is limited to in-frame clones, with some not included. The sample lists about 160,000 clones, around 84% seen once, with 5.5% to 8% in the top ten. The material sequenced was peripheral blood. The receptors were gathered from a man aged 50 to 60 with active or convalescent COVID-19.

This clone has a single count. V gene TRBV7-3 combines with J gene TRBJ2-3; no reliable D call. V lost 2 bases, J lost 6 bases, and 9 bases lay in between. Per germline, CDR1 SGHTA and CDR2 FQGTGA. This CDR3 spans 13 amino acids. CDR3 coding DNA: TGTGCCAGCAGCTTAGGCCCCGGGGATACGCAGTATTTT. It yields the protein CASSLGPGDTQYF.

This rearrangement joins TRBV7-2 to TRBJ1-5, with a possible D match to TRBD1 (6 bases). Looked up from germline, CDR1 is SGHTA and CDR2 is FQGNSA. This CDR3 region has 13 residues. Trimming left V 4 bases short and J 7 bases short, with 11 bases between. For the CDR3, the DNA is TGTGCCAGCAGCTCATCCAGGGGCCAGCCCCAGCATTTT. Encoded protein: CASSSSRGQPQHF.

The chain combines TRBV27 with TRBJ2-7; D may be TRBD2 (5 bases). The V gene's germline CDR1 is MNHEY and CDR2 SMNVEV (reference sequence). V dropped 7 bases and J dropped 3 bases, with 16 bases sitting between them. The CDR3 runs to 14 residues. The CDR3 region is CASMMTGWGYEQYF. The CDR3 nucleotides read TGTGCCAGCATGATGACGGGGTGGGGCTACGAGCAGTACTTC.

This chain connects TRBV12-2 to TRBJ1-1; whether TRBD1, the table's D call, matches the DNA was not checked. TRBV12-2 is reported as a pseudogene. The CDR3 spans 15 residues. CDR3 region: CASRPETDPNTEAFF. In DNA, the CDR3 is TGTGCAAGTCGCCCAGAGACAGACCCTAACACTGAAGCTTTCTTT.